The 10 T cell receptor beta chains below come from one sample, sequenced in a study of cytomegalovirus exposure and HLA in healthy donors. The PCR ran on 60 Vbeta and 13 Jbeta primers. Assay used: immunoSEQ multiplex PCR; TCRdb lists only in-frame clones, some missing. The sample yields 30,000 to 40,000 clones, approximately 82% seen once. Sequenced: PBMCs. The source of these receptors is a woman under 30 in good health and CMV-seronegative.

The chain's CDR3 is CASSLVRQPQHF. For the CDR3, the DNA is TGTGCCAGCAGTTTAGTGAGACAGCCCCAGCATTTT. The chain links TRBV28 to TRBJ1-5, with D hard to call. Trimming pared 2 bases from V and 7 bases from J, leaving 6 bases between. Germline values: CDR1 MDHEN, CDR2 SYDVKM. This CDR3 has 12 amino acids.

The rearrangement links TRBV11-2 to TRBJ2-1; no firm D call. The CDR3 is made up of 11 amino acids. The V end lost 5 bases, the J end lost 10 bases, and 9 bases lay between the germline ends. Germline loops: CDR1 SGHAT, CDR2 FQNNGV. The DNA for the CDR3 is TGTGCCAGCAGCCGATCCGGGGAGCAGTTCTTC. Its protein is CASSRSGEQFF.

V and J are TRBV5-1 and TRBJ1-2; tentatively, D is TRBD1 (5 bases). Between the trimmed V and J ends, which lost 4 bases and 4 bases, there was a span of 17 bases. The germline V gene has CDR1 SGHRS and CDR2 YFSETQ. This CDR3 contains 15 residues. CDR3 region: CASSLGPQVPYGYTF. CDR3 in DNA: TGCGCCAGCAGCCTGGGACCACAGGTTCCCTATGGCTACACCTTC.

This clone was seen once. V is TRBV6-1 and J is TRBJ2-7; a weak D match, TRBD1 (6 bases). Trimming took off 4 bases at V and 0 bases at J, with 10 bases between the two ends. Germline lookup yields CDR1 MNHNS and CDR2 SASEGT. The CDR3 sequence is 14 residues long. The CDR3, as DNA: TGTGCCAGCAGTGCAGCAGGGGTCTCCTACGAGCAGTACTTC. This sequence encodes CASSAAGVSYEQYF.

The chain links TRBV7-3 to TRBJ2-7; D not certain. The germline V gene encodes CDR1 SGHTA and CDR2 FQGTGA. The ends were cut back, 0 bases at V and 0 bases at J, with 18 bases in the middle. This CDR3 has 18 residues. CDR3 sequence reads: CASSLTPIPGGDSYEQYF. CDR3 DNA: TGTGCCAGCAGCTTAACCCCGATTCCTGGCGGCGACTCCTACGAGCAGTACTTC.

This chain joins TRBV27 and TRBJ1-1; D perhaps matches TRBD1 (6 bases). Germline CDR1 reads MNHEY; CDR2 reads SMNVEV (reference sequence). The CDR3 consists of 16 residues. V was pared by 4 bases and J by 5 bases, with 20 bases between. DNA of the CDR3: TGTGCCAGCAGTTCGTCTCTAGGGGGGGCGAGGACTGAAGCTTTCTTT. Protein: CASSSSLGGARTEAFF.

The rearrangement joins TRBV6-5 to TRBJ1-2, with D perhaps TRBD1 (6 bases). CDR1 MNHEY and CDR2 SVGAGI come from the germline V gene. The V end lost 9 bases, the J end lost 8 bases, and 19 bases lay between the germline ends. The CDR3 sequence is 13 residues long. The CDR3 here is CASFPRGAEGYTF. The CDR3, as DNA: TGTGCCAGTTTCCCACGGGGGGCGGAAGGCTACACCTTC.

The V gene is TRBV6-1, the J gene TRBJ1-2; no firm D call. Germline CDR1 is MNHNS and CDR2 is SASEGT. CDR3 size: 14 residues. V lost 0 bases and J lost 2, with 7 bases in between. CDR3 in DNA: TGTGCCAGCAGTGAAGCGTCCATGAACTATGGCTACACCTTC. It specifies CASSEASMNYGYTF.

The chain couples TRBV18 to TRBJ2-2, with D perhaps matching TRBD1 (5 bases). The CDR3 sequence is 18 residues long. From germline, CDR1 is KGHSH and CDR2 LQKENI. V was clipped by 2 bases and J by 0 bases, with 16 bases between them. CDR3 nucleotides: TGTGCCAGCTCACCAACTTTGGGGCGTACTGCGAACACCGGGGAGCTGTTTTTT. This gives the protein CASSPTLGRTANTGELFF.

This clone was observed a single time. The chain is built from TRBV28 and TRBJ1-2; possible D gene TRBD1, 5 bases. Trimming shortened V by 1 base and J by 2 bases, and 11 bases separated the two germline ends. The CDR3 contains 15 residues. From germline, CDR1 is MDHEN and CDR2 SYDVKM. CDR3 loop: CASSLLGRRNYGYTF. The CDR3 DNA reads TGTGCCAGCAGTTTATTGGGGCGCAGAAACTATGGCTACACCTTC.